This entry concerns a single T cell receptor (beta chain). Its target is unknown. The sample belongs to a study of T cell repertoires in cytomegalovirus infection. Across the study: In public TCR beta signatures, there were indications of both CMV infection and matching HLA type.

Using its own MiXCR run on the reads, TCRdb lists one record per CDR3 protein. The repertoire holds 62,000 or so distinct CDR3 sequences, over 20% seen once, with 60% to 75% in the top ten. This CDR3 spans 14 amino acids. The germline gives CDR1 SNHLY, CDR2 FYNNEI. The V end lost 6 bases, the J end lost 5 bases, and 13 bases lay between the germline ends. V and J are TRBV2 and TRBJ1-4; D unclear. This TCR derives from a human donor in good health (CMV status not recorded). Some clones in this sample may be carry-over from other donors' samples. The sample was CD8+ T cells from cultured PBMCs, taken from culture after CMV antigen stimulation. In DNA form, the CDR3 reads TGTGCCAGCAGAGGAAGAGGATTAAATGAAAAACTGTTTTTT. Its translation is CASRGRGLNEKLFF. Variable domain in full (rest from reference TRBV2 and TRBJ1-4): EPEVTQTPSHQVTQMGQEVILRCVPISNHLYFYWYRQILGQKVEFLVSFYNNEISEKSEIFDDQFSVERPDGSNFTLKIRSTKLEDSAMYFCASRGRGLNEKLFFGSGTQLSVL.